The rows below give T cell receptor beta chains drawn from one sample of a study of T cell repertoires in cytomegalovirus infection. Using its own MiXCR run on the reads, TCRdb lists one record per CDR3 protein. The sample holds roughly 150,000 distinct CDR3 sequences; about a quarter are singletons and the top ten take approximately 9.9%. Sequenced input: PBMCs. Source of these receptors: a human donor in good health (CMV status not recorded). Some clones in this sample may be carry-over from other donors' samples. Both conserved end residues are part of each CDR3. D genes are given only for firm matches. The size field is filled for only some rows; it gives once, few, many or a size class.

d_gene: TRBD2
abundance: few
v_gene: TRBV7-8
j_gene: TRBJ2-5
CDR3aa: CASSLLPGLAGGLKETQYF
CDR3nt: TGTGCCAGCAGCTTACTTCCGGGACTAGCGGGAGGACTTAAAGAGACCCAGTACTTC

d_gene: TRBD1
abundance: few
v_gene: TRBV20-1
j_gene: TRBJ1-1
CDR3aa: CSAGQGEGEADAFF
CDR3nt: TGCAGTGCCGGACAGGGGGAAGGCGAGGCTGATGCTTTCTTT

d_gene: NA
abundance: NA
v_gene: TRBV6-2/TRBV6-3
j_gene: TRBJ1-2
CDR3aa: CASSYSGARGGYTF
CDR3nt: TGTGCCAGCAGTTACTCGGGGGCGCGAGGCGGCTACACCTTC

d_gene: NA
abundance: many
v_gene: TRBV12-3/TRBV12-4
j_gene: TRBJ2-2
CDR3aa: CASSLEVGELFF
CDR3nt: TGTGCCAGCAGTTTAGAAGTCGGGGAGCTGTTTTTT

d_gene: NA
abundance: many
v_gene: TRBV2
j_gene: TRBJ2-5
CDR3aa: CASSDFAGASQETQYF
CDR3nt: TGTGCCAGCAGTGACTTTGCGGGGGCCTCGCAAGAGACCCAGTACTTC

d_gene: TRBD1
abundance: NA
v_gene: TRBV5-6
j_gene: TRBJ2-5
CDR3aa: CASPSRGQETQYF
CDR3nt: TGTGCCAGCCCCAGCAGGGGGCAAGAGACCCAGTACTTC

d_gene: NA
abundance: few
v_gene: TRBV12-5
j_gene: TRBJ2-2
CDR3aa: CASGLVTGDVTGELFF
CDR3nt: TGTGCTAGTGGTCTCGTAACGGGAGACGTCACCGGGGAGCTGTTTTTT

d_gene: NA
abundance: few
v_gene: TRBV29-1
j_gene: TRBJ2-3
CDR3aa: CSVDPRSTDTQYF
CDR3nt: TGCAGCGTTGACCCCAGAAGCACAGATACGCAGTATTTT

d_gene: NA
abundance: NA
v_gene: TRBV2
j_gene: TRBJ1-4
CDR3aa: CASIFGTLNEKLFF
CDR3nt: TGTGCCAGCATCTTCGGGACCCTTAATGAAAAACTGTTTTTT

d_gene: NA
abundance: many
v_gene: TRBV7-6
j_gene: TRBJ2-2
CDR3aa: CASRSRDTVTGELFF
CDR3nt: TGTGCCAGCAGAAGCCGGGACACAGTCACCGGGGAGCTGTTTTTT

d_gene: NA
abundance: many
v_gene: TRBV11-2
j_gene: TRBJ2-7
CDR3aa: CASTQHGYEQYF
CDR3nt: TGTGCCAGCACCCAGCACGGCTACGAGCAGTACTTC

d_gene: TRBD1
abundance: NA
v_gene: TRBV7-9
j_gene: TRBJ2-7
CDR3aa: CATADRGKNEQYF
CDR3nt: TGTGCCACCGCGGACAGGGGGAAGAACGAGCAGTACTTC

d_gene: TRBD1
abundance: few
v_gene: TRBV12-3/TRBV12-4
j_gene: TRBJ1-1
CDR3aa: CASSRQGGTEAFF
CDR3nt: TGTGCCAGCAGTAGGCAGGGGGGGACTGAAGCTTTCTTT

d_gene: NA
abundance: NA
v_gene: TRBV15
j_gene: TRBJ2-1
CDR3aa: CATSNPLRASYNEQFF
CDR3nt: TGTGCCACCAGCAACCCCTTGAGGGCCTCCTACAATGAGCAGTTCTTC

d_gene: NA
abundance: many
v_gene: TRBV7-2
j_gene: TRBJ2-7
CDR3aa: CASSQRSPYEQYF
CDR3nt: TGTGCCAGCAGTCAGAGAAGTCCCTACGAGCAGTACTTC

d_gene: TRBD1
abundance: NA
v_gene: TRBV28
j_gene: TRBJ1-4
CDR3aa: CASTLSGQGSEKLFF
CDR3nt: TGTGCCAGCACTCTGTCAGGACAGGGGAGTGAAAAACTGTTTTTT

d_gene: NA
abundance: NA
v_gene: TRBV7-9
j_gene: TRBJ1-2
CDR3aa: CASSLGGQSYGYTF
CDR3nt: TGTGCCAGCAGCTTAGGAGGCCAGTCCTATGGCTACACCTTC

d_gene: TRBD1
abundance: few
v_gene: TRBV6-5
j_gene: TRBJ1-2
CDR3aa: CASSYGLQGAYGYTF
CDR3nt: TGTGCCAGCAGTTACGGTCTTCAGGGGGCCTATGGCTACACCTTC

d_gene: NA
abundance: many
v_gene: TRBV29-1
j_gene: TRBJ1-2
CDR3aa: CSVVDSPYGYTF
CDR3nt: TGCAGCGTGGTCGACAGTCCCTATGGCTACACCTTC

d_gene: NA
abundance: many
v_gene: TRBV7-3
j_gene: TRBJ2-2
CDR3aa: CASSSGTRNTGELFF
CDR3nt: TGTGCCAGCAGCTCAGGAACGCGGAACACCGGGGAGCTGTTTTTT

d_gene: NA
abundance: NA
v_gene: TRBV7-2
j_gene: TRBJ2-5
CDR3aa: CSSSLALGAQYF
CDR3nt: TGTTCCAGTAGCTTAGCGTTAGGGGCCCAGTACTTC

d_gene: TRBD2
abundance: many
v_gene: TRBV7-2
j_gene: TRBJ2-1
CDR3aa: CASSLAPGLAGNEQFF
CDR3nt: TGTGCCAGCAGCTTAGCCCCCGGACTAGCAGGCAATGAGCAGTTCTTC

d_gene: NA
abundance: few
v_gene: TRBV19
j_gene: TRBJ1-2
CDR3aa: CASSAANRENGYTF
CDR3nt: TGTGCCAGTAGTGCCGCCAACAGGGAAAATGGCTACACCTTC

d_gene: NA
abundance: few
v_gene: TRBV12-3/TRBV12-4
j_gene: TRBJ1-2
CDR3aa: CASSLAQRGYTF
CDR3nt: TGTGCCAGCAGTTTAGCGCAGAGGGGCTACACCTTC

d_gene: NA
abundance: few
v_gene: TRBV10-3
j_gene: TRBJ1-1
CDR3aa: CAISKGQNTEAFF
CDR3nt: TGTGCCATCTCGAAGGGTCAGAACACTGAAGCTTTCTTT

d_gene: TRBD1
abundance: few
v_gene: TRBV28
j_gene: TRBJ2-7
CDR3aa: CASSVTGTAYEQYF
CDR3nt: TGTGCCAGCAGTGTTACCGGGACAGCCTACGAGCAGTACTTC

d_gene: NA
abundance: few
v_gene: TRBV6-6
j_gene: TRBJ1-6
CDR3aa: CASSYTAGANSPLHF
CDR3nt: TGTGCCAGCAGTTACACAGCAGGGGCGAATTCACCCCTCCACTTT

d_gene: NA
abundance: few
v_gene: TRBV7-9
j_gene: TRBJ2-5
CDR3aa: CASSFAVGGETQYF
CDR3nt: TGTGCCAGCAGCTTTGCAGTTGGGGGAGAGACCCAGTACTTC

d_gene: NA
abundance: NA
v_gene: TRBV27
j_gene: TRBJ2-1
CDR3aa: CASSLGFSPNYNEQFF
CDR3nt: TGTGCCAGCAGTTTAGGGTTCAGCCCCAACTACAATGAGCAGTTCTTC

d_gene: NA
abundance: many
v_gene: TRBV5-5
j_gene: TRBJ2-1
CDR3aa: CASSSVRSSYNEQFF
CDR3nt: TGTGCCAGCAGCTCCGTTAGGAGCTCCTACAATGAGCAGTTCTTC

d_gene: NA
abundance: few
v_gene: TRBV20-1
j_gene: TRBJ2-1
CDR3aa: CSARDGSSYNEQFF
CDR3nt: TGCAGTGCTAGAGACGGGAGCTCCTACAATGAGCAGTTCTTC

d_gene: NA
abundance: NA
v_gene: TRBV12-3/TRBV12-4
j_gene: TRBJ1-1
CDR3aa: CASSLMRRGGIQGNTEAFF
CDR3nt: TGTGCCAGCAGTCTCATGAGGAGGGGTGGGATACAGGGGAACACTGAAGCTTTCTTT

d_gene: NA
abundance: many
v_gene: TRBV7-2
j_gene: TRBJ1-1
CDR3aa: CASSLGQGHTEAFF
CDR3nt: TGTGCCAGCAGCTTAGGTCAGGGCCACACTGAAGCTTTCTTT

d_gene: NA
abundance: NA
v_gene: TRBV19
j_gene: TRBJ2-1
CDR3aa: CASSIMSEQFF
CDR3nt: TGTGCCAGTAGTATAATGAGTGAGCAGTTCTTC

d_gene: TRBD1
abundance: NA
v_gene: TRBV14
j_gene: TRBJ1-4
CDR3aa: CASSQGTGGLSGLFF
CDR3nt: TGTGCCAGCAGCCAAGGGACAGGGGGCTTATCCGGACTGTTTTTT

d_gene: NA
abundance: few
v_gene: TRBV3-1
j_gene: TRBJ2-1
CDR3aa: CASSQVEVAGYYNEQFF
CDR3nt: TGTGCCAGCAGCCAAGTGGAGGTGGCGGGGTACTACAATGAGCAGTTCTTC

d_gene: TRBD1
abundance: many
v_gene: TRBV19
j_gene: TRBJ1-5
CDR3aa: CASSYPGGDQPQHF
CDR3nt: TGTGCCAGTAGCTATCCAGGGGGAGATCAGCCCCAGCATTTT

d_gene: TRBD2
abundance: few
v_gene: TRBV20-1
j_gene: TRBJ2-3
CDR3aa: CSAQWAGGVGDTQYF
CDR3nt: TGCAGTGCTCAGTGGGCGGGAGGAGTTGGAGATACGCAGTATTTT

d_gene: NA
abundance: few
v_gene: TRBV29-1
j_gene: TRBJ1-1
CDR3aa: CSVLTGGGTEAFF
CDR3nt: TGCAGCGTCCTGACAGGCGGGGGCACTGAAGCTTTCTTT

d_gene: TRBD2
abundance: NA
v_gene: TRBV5-6
j_gene: TRBJ2-3
CDR3aa: CASSLPGGYTQYF
CDR3nt: TGTGCCAGCAGCTTGCCGGGAGGGTATACGCAGTATTTT

d_gene: NA
abundance: NA
v_gene: TRBV7-6
j_gene: TRBJ2-2
CDR3aa: CASSLSETGELFF
CDR3nt: TGTGCCAGCAGCTTGTCGGAAACCGGGGAGCTGTTTTTT

d_gene: NA
abundance: few
v_gene: TRBV5-4
j_gene: TRBJ2-1
CDR3aa: CASSYERGGEQFF
CDR3nt: TGTGCCAGCAGCTATGAAAGGGGCGGTGAGCAGTTCTTC